The clone carrying this TCR beta chain was found a few times. This sample was included in a study of T-cell memory formation after mild COVID-19. One entry per CDR3 protein results from TCRdb running MiXCR on the 5' RACE reads. The repertoire has 100,000 to 150,000 distinct CDR3 sequences, approximately 16% of them found once; the top ten carry 11% to 15%. V lost 8 bases and J 2 bases, leaving 8 bases between the germline ends. The CDR3 length is 12 residues. CDR1 and CDR2 from the germline V gene are SGHAT and FQNNGV. The TCR originated in an adult woman who had mild COVID-19 (a few samples of this study predate the infection). Cell type and time point are not known. The gene calls are TRBV11-2 and TRBJ2-3; D is ambiguous. The sample taken for sequencing was PBMCs or a T cell subset sorted from them (not recorded which). CDR3 sequence reads: CASASYTDTQYF. The CDR3 nucleotides are TGTGCCAGCGCGAGTTACACAGATACGCAGTATTTT. The variable domain in full, completed from reference TRBV11-2 and TRBJ2-3, reads EAGVAQSPRYKIIEKRQSVAFWCNPISGHATLYWYQQILGQGPKLLIQFQNNGVVDDSQLPKDRFSAERLKGVDSTLKIQPAKLEDSAVYLCASASYTDTQYFGPGTRLTVL.